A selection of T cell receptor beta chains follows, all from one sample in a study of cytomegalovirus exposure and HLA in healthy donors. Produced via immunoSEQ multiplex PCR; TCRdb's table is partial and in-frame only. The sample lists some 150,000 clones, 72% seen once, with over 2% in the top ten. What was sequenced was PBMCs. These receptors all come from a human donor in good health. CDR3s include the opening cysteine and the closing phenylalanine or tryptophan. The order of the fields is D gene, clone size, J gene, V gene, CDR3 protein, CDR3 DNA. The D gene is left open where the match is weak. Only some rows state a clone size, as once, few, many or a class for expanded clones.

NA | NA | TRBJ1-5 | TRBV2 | CASNERAGEQPQHF | TGTGCCAGCAACGAGCGCGCAGGGGAACAGCCCCAGCATTTT
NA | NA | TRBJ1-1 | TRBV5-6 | CASSRVAVTEAFF | TGTGCCAGCAGCCGCGTGGCGGTGACTGAAGCTTTCTTT
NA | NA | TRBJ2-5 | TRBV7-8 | CASSLYRETQYF | TGTGCCAGCAGCCTATATAGAGAGACCCAGTACTTC
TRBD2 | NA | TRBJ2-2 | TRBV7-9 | CASSPPSGTDPTGELFF | TGTGCCAGCAGCCCACCTAGCGGGACAGACCCCACCGGGGAGCTGTTTTTT
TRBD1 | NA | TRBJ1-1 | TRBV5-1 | CASSVDRGPTEAFF | TGCGCCAGCAGCGTGGACAGGGGGCCAACTGAAGCTTTCTTT
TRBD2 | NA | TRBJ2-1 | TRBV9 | CASSVLPGGGAYNEQFF | TGTGCCAGCAGCGTCTTGCCTGGCGGGGGTGCCTACAATGAGCAGTTCTTC
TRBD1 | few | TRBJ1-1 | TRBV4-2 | CASSQGQGTAEAFF | TGTGCCAGCAGCCAAGGACAGGGGACTGCTGAAGCTTTCTTT
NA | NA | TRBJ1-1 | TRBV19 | CASRTWAEAFF | TGTGCCAGTAGGACTTGGGCTGAAGCTTTCTTT
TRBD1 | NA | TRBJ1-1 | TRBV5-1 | CASSYKTGVMGTEAFF | TGCGCCAGCAGCTACAAGACAGGGGTGATGGGCACTGAAGCTTTCTTT
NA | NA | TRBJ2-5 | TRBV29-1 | CSSPRAPLQETQYF | TGCAGCTCCCCCAGGGCTCCCCTCCAAGAGACCCAGTACTTC
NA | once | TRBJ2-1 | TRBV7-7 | CASSSQQGNEQFF | TGTGCTAGCAGTTCACAACAGGGTAATGAGCAGTTCTTC